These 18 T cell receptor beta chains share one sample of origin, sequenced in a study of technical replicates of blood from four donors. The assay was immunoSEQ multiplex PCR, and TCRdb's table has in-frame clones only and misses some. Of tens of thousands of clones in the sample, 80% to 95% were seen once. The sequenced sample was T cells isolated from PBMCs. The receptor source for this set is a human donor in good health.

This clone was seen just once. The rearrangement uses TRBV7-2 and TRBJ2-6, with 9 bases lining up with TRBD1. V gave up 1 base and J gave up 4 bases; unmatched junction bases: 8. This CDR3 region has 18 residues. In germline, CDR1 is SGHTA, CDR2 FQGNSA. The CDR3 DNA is TGTGCCAGCAGCTTAGAGCCACAGGGGGCGCCAGGGGCCAACGTCCTGACTTTC. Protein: CASSLEPQGAPGANVLTF.

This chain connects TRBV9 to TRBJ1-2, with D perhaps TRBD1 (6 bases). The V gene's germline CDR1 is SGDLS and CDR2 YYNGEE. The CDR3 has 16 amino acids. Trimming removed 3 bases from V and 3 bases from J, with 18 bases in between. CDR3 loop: CASSAGSGVGHYGYTF. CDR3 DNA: TGTGCCAGCAGCGCGGGCTCAGGGGTAGGACACTATGGCTACACCTTC.

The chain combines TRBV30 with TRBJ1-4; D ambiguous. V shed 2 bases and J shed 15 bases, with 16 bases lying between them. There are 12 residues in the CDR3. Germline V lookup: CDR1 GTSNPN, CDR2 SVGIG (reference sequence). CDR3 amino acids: CAWSIPRGYLFF. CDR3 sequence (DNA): TGTGCCTGGAGTATTCCCCGGGGATACTTGTTTTTT.

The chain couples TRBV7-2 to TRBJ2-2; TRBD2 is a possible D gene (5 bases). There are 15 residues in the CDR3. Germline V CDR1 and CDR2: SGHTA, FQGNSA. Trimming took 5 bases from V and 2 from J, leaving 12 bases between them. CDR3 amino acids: CASSEDSSNTGELFF. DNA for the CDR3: TGTGCCAGCAGCGAGGACTCCTCTAACACCGGGGAGCTGTTTTTT.

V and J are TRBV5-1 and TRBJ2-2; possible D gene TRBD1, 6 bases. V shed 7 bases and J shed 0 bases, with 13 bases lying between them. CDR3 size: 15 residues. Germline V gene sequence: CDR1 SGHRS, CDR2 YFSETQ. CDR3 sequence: CASSSGTTNTGELFF. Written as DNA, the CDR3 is TGCGCCAGCTCGTCCGGGACAACGAACACCGGGGAGCTGTTTTTT. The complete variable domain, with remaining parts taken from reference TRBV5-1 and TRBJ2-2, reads KAGVTQTPRYLIKTRGQQVTLSCSPISGHRSVSWYQQTPGQGLQFLFEYFSETQRNKGNFPGRFSGRQFSNSRSEMNVSTLELGDSALYLCASSSGTTNTGELFFGEGSRLTVL.

CDR3 sequence reads: CASSLYPQGQRDEQYF. CDR3 DNA: TGCGCCAGCAGCTTGTACCCTCAGGGACAGCGGGACGAGCAGTACTTC. V gene TRBV5-1 combines with J gene TRBJ2-7, with a tentative D call TRBD1 (7 bases). Trimming took 1 base from V and 5 from J, leaving 19 bases between them. Germline CDR1 and CDR2: SGHRS and YFSETQ. The CDR3 spans 16 residues.

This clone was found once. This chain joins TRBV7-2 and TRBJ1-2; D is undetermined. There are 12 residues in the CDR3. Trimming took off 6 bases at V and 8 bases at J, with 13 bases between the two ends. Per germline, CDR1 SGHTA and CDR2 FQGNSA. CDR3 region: CASSFGSRGYTF. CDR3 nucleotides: TGTGCCAGCAGTTTTGGGTCCAGGGGCTACACCTTC.

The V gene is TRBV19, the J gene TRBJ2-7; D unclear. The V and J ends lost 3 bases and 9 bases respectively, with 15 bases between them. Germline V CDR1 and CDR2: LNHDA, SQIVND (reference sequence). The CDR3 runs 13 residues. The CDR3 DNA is TGTGCCAGTAGTATCCACCCGGGTGAGGCGCAGTACTTC. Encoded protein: CASSIHPGEAQYF.

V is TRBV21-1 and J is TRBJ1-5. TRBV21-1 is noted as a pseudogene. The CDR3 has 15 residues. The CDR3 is CASSILTQRYQPQHF. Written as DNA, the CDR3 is TGTGCCAGCAGCATACTTACCCAGCGGTATCAGCCCCAGCATTTT.

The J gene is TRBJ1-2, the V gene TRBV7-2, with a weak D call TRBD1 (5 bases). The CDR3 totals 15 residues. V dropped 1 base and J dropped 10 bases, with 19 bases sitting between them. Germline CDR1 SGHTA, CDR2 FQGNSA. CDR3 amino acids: CASSLDAGVVQPYTF. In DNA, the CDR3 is TGTGCCAGCAGCTTAGATGCGGGGGTCGTCCAACCCTACACCTTC. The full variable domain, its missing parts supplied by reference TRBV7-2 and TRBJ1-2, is GAGVSQSPSNKVTEKGKDVELRCDPISGHTALYWYRQSLGQGLEFLIYFQGNSAPDKSGLPSDRFSAERTGGSVSTLTIQRTQQEDSAVYLCASSLDAGVVQPYTFGSGTRLTVV.

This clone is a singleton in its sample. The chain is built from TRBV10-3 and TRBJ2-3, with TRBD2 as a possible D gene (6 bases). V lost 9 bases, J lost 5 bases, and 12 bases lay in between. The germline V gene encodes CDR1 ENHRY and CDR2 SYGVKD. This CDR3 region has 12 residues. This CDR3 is CAMSTAGDTQYF. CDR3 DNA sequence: TGTGCCATGAGCACAGCGGGAGATACGCAGTATTTT.

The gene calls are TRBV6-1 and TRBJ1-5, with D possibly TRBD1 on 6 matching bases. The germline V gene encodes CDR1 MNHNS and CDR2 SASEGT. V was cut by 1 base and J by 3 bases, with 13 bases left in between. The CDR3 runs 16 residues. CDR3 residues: CASSEGPGVYNQPQHF. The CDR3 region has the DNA TGTGCCAGCAGTGAAGGGCCAGGGGTGTACAATCAGCCCCAGCATTTT.

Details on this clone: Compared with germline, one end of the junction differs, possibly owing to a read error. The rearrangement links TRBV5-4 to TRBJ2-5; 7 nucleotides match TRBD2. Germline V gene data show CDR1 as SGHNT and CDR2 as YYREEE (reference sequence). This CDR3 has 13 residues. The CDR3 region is CASSIAGSPPQYF. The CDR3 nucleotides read TGTGCAAGCAGTATAGCGGGTTCCCCTCCCCAGTACTTC.

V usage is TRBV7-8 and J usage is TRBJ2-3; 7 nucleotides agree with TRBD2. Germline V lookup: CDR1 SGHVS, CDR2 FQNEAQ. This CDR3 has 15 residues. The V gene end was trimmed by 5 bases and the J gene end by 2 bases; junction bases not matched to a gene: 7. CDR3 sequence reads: CASSRAGAVTDTQYF. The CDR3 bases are TGTGCCAGCAGCCGCGCGGGAGCAGTCACAGATACGCAGTATTTT. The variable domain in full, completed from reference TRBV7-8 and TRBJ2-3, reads GAGVSQSPRYKVAKRGQDVALRCDPISGHVSLFWYQQALGQGPEFLTYFQNEAQLDKSGLPSDRFFAERPEGSVSTLKIQRTQQEDSAVYLCASSRAGAVTDTQYFGPGTRLTVL.

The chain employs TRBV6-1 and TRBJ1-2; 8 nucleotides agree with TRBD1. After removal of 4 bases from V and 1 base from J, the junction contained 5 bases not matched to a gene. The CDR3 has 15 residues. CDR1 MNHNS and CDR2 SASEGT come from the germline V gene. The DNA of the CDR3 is TGTGCCAGCAGTGTTTCGACAGGGGTTAACTATGGCTACACCTTC. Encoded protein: CASSVSTGVNYGYTF.

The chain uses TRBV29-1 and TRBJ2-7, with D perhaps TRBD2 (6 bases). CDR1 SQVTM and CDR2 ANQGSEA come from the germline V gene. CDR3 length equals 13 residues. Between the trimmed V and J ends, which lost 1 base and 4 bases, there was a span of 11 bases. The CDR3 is CSVEGGTHYEQYF. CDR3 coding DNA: TGCAGCGTTGAAGGGGGGACTCATTACGAGCAGTACTTC.

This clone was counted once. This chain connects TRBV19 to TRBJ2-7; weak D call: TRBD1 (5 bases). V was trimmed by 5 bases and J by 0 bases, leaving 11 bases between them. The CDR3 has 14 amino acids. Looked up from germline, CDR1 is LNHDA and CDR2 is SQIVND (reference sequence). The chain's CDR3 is CASSQGTYSYEQYF. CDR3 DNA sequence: TGTGCCAGTAGTCAGGGAACCTACTCCTACGAGCAGTACTTC. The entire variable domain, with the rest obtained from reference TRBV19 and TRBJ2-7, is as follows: DGGITQSPKYLFRKEGQNVTLSCEQNLNHDAMYWYRQDPGQGLRLIYYSQIVNDFQKGDIAEGYSVSREKKESFPLTVTSAQKNPTAFYLCASSQGTYSYEQYFGPGTRLTVT.

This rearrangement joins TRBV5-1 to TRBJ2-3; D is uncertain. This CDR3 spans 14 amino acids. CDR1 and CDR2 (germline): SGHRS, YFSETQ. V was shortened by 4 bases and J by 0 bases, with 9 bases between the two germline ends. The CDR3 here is CASSPDKSTDTQYF. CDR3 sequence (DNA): TGCGCCAGCAGCCCCGACAAGAGCACAGATACGCAGTATTTT.